Listed below are T cell receptor beta chains from one sample, sequenced in a study of blood T cell repertoires in COVID-19. Repertoires were generated with immunoSEQ multiplex PCR, while TCRdb's copy carries only in-frame clones and drops some. The sample lists fewer than 250,000 clones; approximately 80% were seen once. The sequenced sample was peripheral blood. These TCRs come from a woman aged 80 or older with COVID-19, enrolled during active disease. Both conserved end residues are part of each CDR3. D genes are given only for firm matches.

NA,TRBV5-1,TRBJ1-2,CASTLADGVYGYTF,TGCGCCAGCACTCTGGCCGACGGAGTCTATGGCTACACCTTC
NA,TRBV19,TRBJ1-5,CATQGGNQPQHF,TGTGCCACACAGGGAGGCAATCAGCCCCAGCATTTT
TRBD2,TRBV7-2,TRBJ2-7,CASSSGLAGFSSYEQYF,TGTGCCAGCAGCTCGGGACTAGCGGGTTTTAGCTCCTACGAGCAGTACTTC
NA,TRBV7-6,TRBJ2-7,CASSLNVLSYEQYF,TGTGCCAGCAGCTTAAATGTCCTCTCCTACGAGCAGTACTTC
NA,TRBV5-6,TRBJ1-2,CASSAGTPYGYTF,TGTGCCAGCAGCGCCGGGACACCCTATGGCTACACCTTC
NA,TRBV6-6,TRBJ1-5,CASSTQSNQPQHF,TGTGCCAGCAGTACACAGAGCAATCAGCCCCAGCATTTT
NA,TRBV7-6,TRBJ2-2,CASSLALDRELFF,TGTGCCAGCAGCTTAGCGCTGGACAGGGAGCTGTTTTTT
NA,TRBV7-2,TRBJ2-5,CASSNPGGSNLRTQYF,TGTGCCAGCAGTAATCCCGGGGGTTCGAATTTGCGGACCCAGTACTTC
NA,TRBV9,TRBJ2-1,CASSVSEPDNEQFF,TGTGCCAGCAGCGTTAGTGAGCCTGACAATGAGCAGTTCTTC
TRBD1,TRBV7-9,TRBJ1-4,CASSRGQENEKLFF,TGTGCCAGCAGCCGGGGACAGGAAAATGAAAAACTGTTTTTT
TRBD2,TRBV19,TRBJ2-5,CASSTLAGGRETQYF,TGTGCCAGTAGTACATTAGCGGGGGGGCGAGAGACCCAGTACTTC
NA,TRBV29-1,TRBJ1-1,CSVEGGGMAFF,TGCAGCGTTGAGGGGGGTGGAATGGCTTTCTTT
NA,TRBV28,TRBJ1-4,CASKRRQEKLFF,TGTGCCAGCAAAAGGAGGCAGGAAAAACTGTTTTTT
TRBD1,TRBV6-5,TRBJ1-1,CASRYGQGTEAFF,TGTGCCAGCAGGTATGGACAGGGCACTGAAGCTTTCTTT